A selection of T cell receptor beta chains follows, all from one sample in a study. TCRdb processed the 5' RACE reads anew with MiXCR; each CDR3 protein has one entry. The data show about 57,000 distinct CDR3 sequences, around 26% seen once. What was sequenced was tumor-infiltrating memory CD4+ T cells sorted from the breast tumor. Source of these receptors: a female donor with breast cancer. CDR3s include the opening cysteine and the closing phenylalanine or tryptophan. The order of the fields is CDR3 protein, V gene, D gene, clone size. D genes are given only for firm matches. Size values are once, few and many counts, or a class for expanded clones, and some rows have none.

CASSQGIGERSPLHF,TRBV4-3,.,few
CAISESLGDQETQYF,TRBV10-3,.,.
CASSEYREGAFF,TRBV7-2,.,few
CASSTPGRSYEQYF,TRBV6-5,.,few
CSASQDQPQHF,TRBV20-1,.,.
CSAGGNTEACF,TRBV20-1,.,.
CAISDRGAGNTIYF,TRBV10-3,.,few
CASSTQIGGNTEAFF,TRBV7-2,.,once
CASSQEPRAQEQFF,TRBV4-1,.,many
CASSEIGTDETEAFF,TRBV6-1,TRBD1,few
CASASEGTQYF,TRBV5-1,.,few
CASSHVRGTGGGYTF,TRBV4-3,TRBD1,many